This T cell receptor (beta chain) was profiled in a study of T-cell memory formation after mild COVID-19. Trimming removed 2 bases from V and 5 bases from J, with 16 bases in between. Germline CDR1 is SGHDT and CDR2 is YYEEEE. The CDR3 consists of 15 residues. TCRdb analysed the 5' RACE reads with MiXCR anew, one entry per CDR3 protein. The table has about 560,000 distinct CDR3 sequences, roughly 17% seen once. Note on this clonotype: The antigen is undetermined.

Study-level findings and limits: Confirmation of SARS-CoV-2 specificity was lacking for second-wave clones peaking day 37.

The receptor was derived from an adult woman who had mild COVID-19 (a few samples of this study predate the infection). Cell type and time point are not known. The chain uses TRBV5-6 and TRBJ1-2; weak D call: TRBD1 (5 bases). Sequencing was done on a sample of PBMCs or a T cell subset sorted from them (not recorded which). CDR3 amino acids: CASSLPYLTGYGYTF. The CDR3 DNA is TGTGCCAGCAGCTTACCTTACCTCACAGGATATGGCTACACCTTC.